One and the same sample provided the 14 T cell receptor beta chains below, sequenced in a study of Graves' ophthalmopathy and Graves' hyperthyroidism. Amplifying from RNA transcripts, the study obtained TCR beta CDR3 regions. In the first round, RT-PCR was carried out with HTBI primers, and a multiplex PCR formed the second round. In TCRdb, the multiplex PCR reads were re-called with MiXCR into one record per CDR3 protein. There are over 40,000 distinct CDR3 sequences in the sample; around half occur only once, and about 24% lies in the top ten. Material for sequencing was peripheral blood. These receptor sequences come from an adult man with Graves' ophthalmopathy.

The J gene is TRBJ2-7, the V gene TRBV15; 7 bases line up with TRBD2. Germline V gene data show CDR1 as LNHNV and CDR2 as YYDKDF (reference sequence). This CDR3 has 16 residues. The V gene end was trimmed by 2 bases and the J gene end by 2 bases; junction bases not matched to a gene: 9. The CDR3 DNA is TGTGCCACCAGCAGAACCCCGTGGGGAGGGCCCTACGAGCAGTACTTC. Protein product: CATSRTPWGGPYEQYF.

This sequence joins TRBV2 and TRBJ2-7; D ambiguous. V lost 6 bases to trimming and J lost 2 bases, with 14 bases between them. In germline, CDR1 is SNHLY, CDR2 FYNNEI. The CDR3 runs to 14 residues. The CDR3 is CASSLTTVTYEQYF. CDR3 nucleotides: TGTGCCAGCAGCCTTACCACAGTGACCTACGAGCAGTACTTC.

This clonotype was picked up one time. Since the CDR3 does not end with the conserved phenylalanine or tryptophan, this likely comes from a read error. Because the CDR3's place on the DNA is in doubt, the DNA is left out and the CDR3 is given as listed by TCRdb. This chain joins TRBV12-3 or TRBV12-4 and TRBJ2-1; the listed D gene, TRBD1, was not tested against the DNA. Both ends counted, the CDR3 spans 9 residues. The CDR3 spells CASSFGGPY.

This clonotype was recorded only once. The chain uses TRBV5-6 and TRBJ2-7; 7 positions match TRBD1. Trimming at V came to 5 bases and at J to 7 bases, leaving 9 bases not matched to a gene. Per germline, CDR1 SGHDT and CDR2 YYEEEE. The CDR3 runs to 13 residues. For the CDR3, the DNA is TGTGCCAGCAGGGTGACAGGGACGGGGGAGCAGTACTTC. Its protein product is CASRVTGTGEQYF. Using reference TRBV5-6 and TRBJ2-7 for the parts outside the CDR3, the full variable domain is DAGVTQSPTHLIKTRGQQVTLRCSPKSGHDTVSWYQQALGQGPQFIFQYYEEEERQRGNFPDRFSGHQFPNYSSELNVNALLLGDSALYLCASRVTGTGEQYFGPGTRLTVT.

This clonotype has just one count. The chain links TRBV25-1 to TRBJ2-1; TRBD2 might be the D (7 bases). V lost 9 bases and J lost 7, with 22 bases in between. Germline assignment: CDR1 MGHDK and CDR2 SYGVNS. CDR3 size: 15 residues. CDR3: CASLEGGGPPNEQFF. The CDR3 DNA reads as TGTGCCAGTCTTGAGGGGGGGGGGCCCCCAAATGAGCAGTTCTTC.

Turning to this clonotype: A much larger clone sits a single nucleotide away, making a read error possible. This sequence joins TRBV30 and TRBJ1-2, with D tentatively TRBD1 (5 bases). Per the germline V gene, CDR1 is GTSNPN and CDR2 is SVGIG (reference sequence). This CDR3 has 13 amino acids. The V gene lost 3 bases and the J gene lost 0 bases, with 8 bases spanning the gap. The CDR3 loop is CAWRPGPNYGYTF. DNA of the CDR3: TGTGCCTGGAGACCGGGGCCTAACTATGGCTACACCTTC.

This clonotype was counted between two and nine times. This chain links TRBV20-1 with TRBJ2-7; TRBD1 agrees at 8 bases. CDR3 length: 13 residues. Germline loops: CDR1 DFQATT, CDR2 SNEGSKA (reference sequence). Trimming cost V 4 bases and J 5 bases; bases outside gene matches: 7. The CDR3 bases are TGCAGTGCTACCCGGACAGGGTTGGACGAGCAGTACTTC. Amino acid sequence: CSATRTGLDEQYF.

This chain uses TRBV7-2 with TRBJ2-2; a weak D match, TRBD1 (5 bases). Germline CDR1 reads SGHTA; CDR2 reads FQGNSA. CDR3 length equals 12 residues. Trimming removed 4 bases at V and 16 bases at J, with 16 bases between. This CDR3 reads CASSSALSQGFF. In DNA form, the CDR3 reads TGTGCCAGCAGCTCTGCCCTCTCTCAGGGGTTTTTT.

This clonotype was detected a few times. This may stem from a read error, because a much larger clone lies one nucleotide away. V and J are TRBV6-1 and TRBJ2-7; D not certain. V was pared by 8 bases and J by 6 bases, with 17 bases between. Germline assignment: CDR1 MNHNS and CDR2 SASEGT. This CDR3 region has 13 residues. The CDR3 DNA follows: TGTGCCAGCGCAAGGGCAGTCACCTGCGAGCAGTACTTC. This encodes CASARAVTCEQYF.

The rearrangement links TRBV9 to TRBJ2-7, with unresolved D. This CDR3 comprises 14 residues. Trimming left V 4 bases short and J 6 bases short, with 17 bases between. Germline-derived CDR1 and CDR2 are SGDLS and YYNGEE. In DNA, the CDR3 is TGTGCCAGCAGCCAAGATAAGGCATACTGCGAGCAGTACTTC. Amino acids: CASSQDKAYCEQYF.

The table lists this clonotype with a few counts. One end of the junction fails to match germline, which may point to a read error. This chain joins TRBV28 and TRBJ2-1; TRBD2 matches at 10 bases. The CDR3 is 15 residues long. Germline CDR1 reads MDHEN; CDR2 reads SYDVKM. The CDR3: CASSFLLAGYNEQFF. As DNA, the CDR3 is TGTGCCAGCAGTTTCCTACTAGCGGGGTACAATGAACAGTTCTTC.

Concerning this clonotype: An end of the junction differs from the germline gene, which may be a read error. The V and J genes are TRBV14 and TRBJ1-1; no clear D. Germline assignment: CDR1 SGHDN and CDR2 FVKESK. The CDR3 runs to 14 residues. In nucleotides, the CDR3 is TGCGCCAGCGGTCATAGCACACGTAACACTGAAGCTTTCTTT. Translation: CASGHSTRNTEAFF.

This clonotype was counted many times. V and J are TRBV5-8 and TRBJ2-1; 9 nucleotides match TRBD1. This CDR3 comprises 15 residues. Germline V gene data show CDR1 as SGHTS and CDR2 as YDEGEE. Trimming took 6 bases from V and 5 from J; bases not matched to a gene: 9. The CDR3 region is CASKSGTGRNNEQFF. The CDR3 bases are TGTGCCAGCAAATCCGGGACAGGGAGGAACAATGAGCAGTTCTTC.

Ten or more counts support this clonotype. CDR3 DNA sequence: TGCAGTGCTAATGAAGACAGGCCGATTGCCTACGAGCAGTACTTC. Translated, it gives CSANEDRPIAYEQYF. The chain joins TRBV20-1 to TRBJ2-7, with a possible D match to TRBD1 (6 bases). Germline V gene sequence: CDR1 DFQATT, CDR2 SNEGSKA (reference sequence). Trimming pared 4 bases from V and 2 bases from J, leaving 18 bases between. This CDR3 spans 15 amino acids.